Given below is one T cell receptor (beta chain) in context. Its antigen is still unknown. This entry is derived from a study of CXCR3-negative and CXCR3-positive naive CD8 T cells (dated by TCRdb to about 2019). Study-wide context: In total, some 130 million TRB reads were obtained, corresponding to roughly 1.5 +/- 0.3 million reads per library. For the TRBV-TRBJ cluster analysis, the naive subsets came from about five donors, while the memory cells came from 3 donors. Diversity and physicochemical repertoire analyses were performed on about a dozen donors pooled from two independent experiments.

These reads were obtained on a NextSeq 550. The Human TCR Profiling Kit (MiLaboratory) was used to prepare UMI-labeled 5' RACE TRB cDNA libraries. cDNA synthesis used the entire amount of extracted RNA, and PCR amplification then used the entire amount of cDNA produced. Libraries were prepared in parallel using an identical number of PCR cycles. The paper's processing steps were these. MIGEC and MiXCR extracted about 57,000 +/- 9,900 unique UMI-labeled TRB cDNA molecules per library, requiring at least two reads per UMI. An average of 40,000 +/- 10,000 functional in-frame TRB CDR3 nucleotide clonotypes without stop codons was found per library. After downsampling to 5000 UMI-labeled TRB molecules per sample, diversity metrics such as normalized Shannon-Wiener and Chao1 were calculated in VDJtools. VDJtools computed clonotype-size-weighted physicochemical properties of the central five CDR3 residues: interaction energy, strength, volume and Kidera factor 4. Reprocessed by TCRdb, the reads give a single entry per CDR3 protein sequence, without DNA. The V and J calls, along with clone size, are taken from TCRdb and not from the paper's own processing. The sample table holds 130,000 to 150,000 distinct CDR3 sequences. The ten largest clones capture 0.25% to 0.3% of the sample.

Points the paper makes about the study in general: Because CXCR3 expression was partially decreased after cryopreservation, freshly isolated PBMCs were used for most assays. Both naive subsets had comparably high repertoire diversity, while memory CD8+ T cells had much lower repertoire diversity. Because surface CD5, which has been linked to self-reactivity in mice, was comparable between naive subsets, TCR interaction strength was also inferred from TRB CDR3 physicochemical properties. TRBV-TRBJ usage was similar between naive CXCR3-negative and CXCR3-positive cells from the same donor, while memory cells showed distinct patterns. TRB CDR3s from CXCR3-positive naive cells showed higher hydrophobicity (lower Kidera factor 4), lower energy, and higher strength and volume indices than CXCR3-negative naive cells.

Reading from cysteine to phenylalanine, the CDR3 counts 14 amino acids. No DNA is given. The germline V gene (reference sequence) yields SEHNR for CDR1 and FQNEAQ for CDR2. Each CD8+ T cell subset was flow-sorted in triplicate, with 300,000 cells per subset placed directly into RLT lysis buffer. To keep memory contaminants out, a stringent definition of naive CD8+ T cells was applied: CD45RO-CCR7+CD27+CD95-. Peripheral blood mononuclear cells were isolated from buffy coats by standard density gradient centrifugation. Naive CXCR3-negative and CXCR3-positive CD8+ T cells were flow-sorted using a FACSAria III. Total RNA was extracted from sorted cells using an RNeasy Mini Kit.

Recombination connected TRBV7-9 to TRBJ1-1; the D call from TCRdb, TRBD1, cannot be confirmed without DNA. Material for sequencing was naive CXCR3+ CD8+ T cells from blood. In the paper's terms, the cell subset or site label means: CD45RO-CCR7+CD27+CD95- naive CD8+ T cells expressing CXCR3 (TNR3+). The sequence came from a human donor in good health. Some clones in this sample may be carry-over from other donors' samples. The CDR3: CASSHRDRATEAFF.